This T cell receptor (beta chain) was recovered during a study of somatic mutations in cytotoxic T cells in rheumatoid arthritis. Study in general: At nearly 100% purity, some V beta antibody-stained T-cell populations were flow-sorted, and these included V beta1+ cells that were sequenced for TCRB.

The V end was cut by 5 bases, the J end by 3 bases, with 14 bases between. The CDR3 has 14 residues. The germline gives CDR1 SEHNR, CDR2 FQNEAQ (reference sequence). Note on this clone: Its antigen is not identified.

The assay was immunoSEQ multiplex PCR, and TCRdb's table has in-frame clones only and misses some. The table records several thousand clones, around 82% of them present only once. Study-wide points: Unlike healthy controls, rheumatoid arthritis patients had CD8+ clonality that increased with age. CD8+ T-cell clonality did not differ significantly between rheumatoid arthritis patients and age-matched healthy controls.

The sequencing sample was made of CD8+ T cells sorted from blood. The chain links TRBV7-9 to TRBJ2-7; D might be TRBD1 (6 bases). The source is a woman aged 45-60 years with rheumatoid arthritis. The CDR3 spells CASSLRDIFYEQYF. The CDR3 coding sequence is TGTGCCAGCAGCCTTCGGGACATCTTCTACGAGCAGTACTTC.